These 21 T cell receptor beta chains were all obtained from the same sample, sequenced in a study of regulatory T cells in long-lasting Graves disease. CDR3 regions were amplified by Arm-PCR using iRepertoire HTBI primers to build TCR beta libraries. TCRdb passed the multiplex PCR reads through MiXCR, listing each CDR3 protein once. This repertoire shows under 700,000 distinct CDR3 sequences, around 15% found once; its top ten account for around 25%. Documented time point: newly diagnosed GD, antithyroid drugs for less than 3 months. The TCR library was made from RNA extracted from PBMCs. The same sample was also studied in work on T cells in Graves' hyperthyroidism and ophthalmopathy.

The sequencing used peripheral blood mononuclear cells (PBMCs), collected at new diagnosis, from a patient treated with antithyroid drugs. The origin of the receptors is a woman aged 35-60 years with Graves disease.

The chain employs TRBV6-2 or TRBV6-3 and TRBJ2-7, with D possibly TRBD1 on 8 matching bases. This CDR3 has 12 residues. Germline CDR1 and CDR2: MNHEY and SVGEGT. With 8 bases removed from V and 5 bases from J, the gap between germline ends came to 13 bases. The DNA for the CDR3 is TGTGCCAGCGACAGGGGAGGGAACGAGCAGTACTTC. Translating it yields CASDRGGNEQYF.

The chain joins TRBV4-1 to TRBJ2-2; TRBD2 matches 8 bases. Per the germline V gene, CDR1 is MGHRA and CDR2 is YSYEKL. The CDR3 runs to 16 residues. V lost 0 bases and J lost 5; bases outside the gene matches: 5. The CDR3 nucleotides read TGCGCCAGCAGCCAAGAAGGATCTAGCGGGACCGGGGAGCTGTTTTTT. Translating it yields CASSQEGSSGTGELFF.

This clonotype turned up a few times. The gene calls are TRBV12-3 or TRBV12-4 and TRBJ2-1; possible D gene TRBD2, 7 bases. V gave up 7 bases and J gave up 2 bases, with 18 bases separating them. This CDR3 contains 16 residues. The CDR3 sequence: CASTPGAGDTYNEQFF. The CDR3 DNA sequence: TGTGCCAGCACCCCAGGGGCGGGGGACACCTACAATGAGCAGTTCTTC.

The table lists this clonotype with many counts. V usage is TRBV7-9 and J usage is TRBJ1-5; D is perhaps TRBD1 (5 bases). Germline V gene sequence: CDR1 SEHNR, CDR2 FQNEAQ (reference sequence). The CDR3 consists of 15 residues. The germline V and J ends were trimmed by 6 bases and 0 bases, with 12 bases remaining between them. The CDR3 loop is CASSLGGNSNQPQHF. The CDR3 DNA is TGTGCCAGCAGTCTTGGGGGGAATAGCAATCAGCCCCAGCATTTT.

In its sample, this clonotype was seen many times. The chain uses TRBV6-9 and TRBJ1-1; possibly TRBD1 for D (5 bases). CDR3 length: 13 amino acids. The germline V and J ends were trimmed by 3 bases and 5 bases, with 10 bases remaining between them. Germline CDR1 and CDR2: MNHGY and SVAAGI. The CDR3 nucleotides are TGTGCCAGCAGTTACCGGGCAGGGACTGAAGCTTTCTTT. Protein sequence: CASSYRAGTEAFF.

This chain connects TRBV5-1 to TRBJ2-7; TRBD1 matches at 9 bases. The trim removed 2 bases at V and 1 base at J, leaving 4 bases unmatched. Germline V gives CDR1 SGHRS, CDR2 YFSETQ. This CDR3 is 15 amino acids long. The CDR3: CASSFGDRASYEQYF. The CDR3 bases are TGCGCCAGCAGCTTTGGGGACAGGGCGTCCTACGAGCAGTACTTC.

The gene calls are TRBV20-1 and TRBJ1-6; no reliable D call. Germline CDR1 and CDR2: DFQATT and SNEGSKA (reference sequence). Trimming removed 3 bases at V and 4 bases at J, with 10 bases between. The CDR3 is 14 amino acids. In nucleotides, the CDR3 is TGCAGTGCTAGTATTAGTCAGTATAATTCACCCCTCCACTTT. Its translation is CSASISQYNSPLHF.

This clonotype was observed many times. The chain carries TRBV12-3 or TRBV12-4 and TRBJ1-1; a possible D gene is TRBD1 (5 bases). This CDR3 comprises 13 residues. Trimming removed 5 bases at V and 4 bases at J, with 11 bases between. The CDR3: CASSRNGGTEAFF. The CDR3 nucleotides read TGTGCCAGCAGTCGAAACGGGGGCACTGAAGCTTTCTTT.

The chain combines TRBV27 with TRBJ2-4; D not certain. The V gene's germline CDR1 is MNHEY and CDR2 SMNVEV (reference sequence). The CDR3 length is 14 residues. Trimming took 4 bases from V and 0 from J, leaving 7 bases between them. The CDR3 loop is CASSSPLAKNIQYF. The DNA for the CDR3 is TGTGCCAGCAGTTCCCCCCTAGCCAAAAACATTCAGTACTTC.

This clonotype has just a few counts. The rearrangement uses TRBV20-1 and TRBJ2-7; TRBD2 is a possible D gene (6 bases). Deletions cut 1 base from V and 7 bases from J, with 17 bases between. CDR3 size: 14 residues. The germline CDR1 and CDR2 sequences are DFQATT and SNEGSKA (reference sequence). CDR3 amino acids: CSARGGDRAGEQYF. The CDR3 DNA reads TGCAGTGCTAGAGGCGGGGACCGGGCTGGGGAGCAGTACTTC.

This clonotype has a count of ten or more. V gene TRBV5-1 combines with J gene TRBJ2-3; 7 nucleotides align to TRBD2. V trimming: 2 bases; J trimming: 0 bases; junction bases outside the gene matches: 12. Germline V gene data show CDR1 as SGHRS and CDR2 as YFSETQ. The CDR3 covers 18 residues. This chain's CDR3 is CASSFAPLAELSTDTQYF. For the CDR3, the DNA is TGCGCCAGCAGCTTCGCTCCCCTAGCGGAACTTAGCACAGATACGCAGTATTTT. Together with reference TRBV5-1 and TRBJ2-3, the CDR3 gives the full variable domain: KAGVTQTPRYLIKTRGQQVTLSCSPISGHRSVSWYQQTPGQGLQFLFEYFSETQRNKGNFPGRFSGRQFSNSRSEMNVSTLELGDSALYLCASSFAPLAELSTDTQYFGPGTRLTVL.

This clonotype has at least ten counts. In nucleotides, the CDR3 is TGTGCCAGCAGGACCCCGGGGCCGTCTTCCCATGAGCAGTTCTTC. This sequence encodes CASRTPGPSSHEQFF. The chain uses TRBV6-2 or TRBV6-3 and TRBJ2-1; D tentatively reads TRBD1 or TRBD2 (5 bases each). The germline V and J ends were trimmed by 6 bases and 8 bases, with 20 bases remaining between them. This CDR3 comprises 15 residues. Germline loops: CDR1 MNHEY, CDR2 SVGEGT.

The table lists this clonotype with a few counts. A much larger clone differs by one base, so this may be a read error. V is TRBV28 and J is TRBJ2-3, with D perhaps TRBD1 (6 bases). The germline V and J ends were trimmed by 7 bases and 4 bases, with 24 bases remaining between them. The CDR3 extends over 17 amino acids. The germline CDR1 and CDR2 sequences are MDHEN and SYDVKM. In DNA form, the CDR3 reads TGTGCCAGCACCAACCGGGGCCCTGGACAGCACTCAGATACGCAGTATTTT. Residues: CASTNRGPGQHSDTQYF.

A note on this clonotype: Being one base from a much bigger clone, this may be a read error. The rearrangement uses TRBV13 and TRBJ2-7; TRBD2 is a possible D gene (6 bases). The CDR3 sequence is 13 residues long. Germline CDR1 PRHDT, CDR2 FYEKMQ (reference sequence). The chain's CDR3 is CASSFSVDYGQYF. CDR3 nucleotide sequence: TGTGCCAGCAGCTTCTCGGTGGACTACGGGCAGTACTTC. Supplemented by reference TRBV13 and TRBJ2-7, the full variable domain reads AAGVIQSPRHLIKEKRETATLKCYPIPRHDTVYWYQQGPGQDPQFLISFYEKMQSDKGSIPDRFSAQQFSDYHSELNMSSLELGDSALYFCASSFSVDYGQYFGPGTRLTVT.

This clonotype was counted only a few times. This chain uses TRBV12-3 or TRBV12-4 with TRBJ2-2; D call uncertain. This CDR3 spans 13 amino acids. V lost 7 bases, J lost 5 bases, and 11 bases lay in between. The CDR3 DNA is TGTGCCAGCACCTGGGTCGAGACCGGGGAGCTGTTTTTT. Translating it yields CASTWVETGELFF.

This chain connects TRBV5-4 to TRBJ2-3; no definite D call. Germline V gives CDR1 SGHNT, CDR2 YYREEE (reference sequence). This CDR3 has 15 amino acids. V dropped 4 bases and J dropped 2 bases, with 14 bases sitting between them. CDR3 sequence: CASSPTSFSTDTQYF. In DNA, the CDR3 is TGTGCCAGCAGCCCTACAAGTTTCTCCACAGATACGCAGTATTTT.

The chain joins TRBV6-1 to TRBJ1-6; D is perhaps TRBD1 (5 bases). CDR3 length: 14 residues. The V gene lost 6 bases and the J gene lost 10 bases, with 16 bases spanning the gap. CDR1 and CDR2 (germline): MNHNS, SASEGT. The DNA for the CDR3 is TGTGCCAGCAGCCCCGGGACTTTCGGGTCACCCCTCCACTTT. As protein: CASSPGTFGSPLHF.

The V gene is TRBV9, the J gene TRBJ2-2; TRBD1 is a possible D gene (6 bases). Germline assignment: CDR1 SGDLS and CDR2 YYNGEE. The ends were cut back, 3 bases at V and 2 bases at J, with 11 bases in the middle. This CDR3 has 15 residues. The CDR3 region is CASSASGANTGELFF. The DNA for the CDR3 is TGTGCCAGCAGCGCCTCAGGGGCAAACACCGGGGAGCTGTTTTTT.

There are a few counts of this clonotype. The chain has TRBV24-1 and TRBJ2-4; 12 bases are a match to TRBD2. Germline V gene sequence: CDR1 KGHDR, CDR2 SFDVKD. V shed 7 bases and J 8 bases; nucleotides not matched to a gene: 5. This CDR3 region has 14 residues. The chain's CDR3 is CATRRLAGADIQYF. DNA of the CDR3: TGTGCCACCAGGAGACTAGCGGGGGCGGACATTCAGTACTTC.

The chain recombines TRBV24-1 with TRBJ1-2; D remains unclear. Germline CDR1 and CDR2: KGHDR and SFDVKD. Trimming left V 1 base short and J 8 bases short, with 16 bases between. The CDR3 extends over 15 amino acids. CDR3 loop: CATSDLSGTKGGYTF. In DNA form, the CDR3 reads TGTGCCACCAGTGATTTAAGCGGCACTAAGGGAGGCTACACCTTC.

This chain uses TRBV19 with TRBJ2-5; D may be TRBD1 (6 bases). Germline CDR1 and CDR2: LNHDA and SQIVND (reference sequence). CDR3 length equals 15 residues. V shed 4 bases and J shed 5 bases, with 17 bases lying between them. CDR3 bases: TGTGCCAGTAGTACCGCACAGGGCTGGACGGAGACCCAGTACTTC. Protein sequence: CASSTAQGWTETQYF.